One T cell receptor beta chain is described in this entry. This sample is drawn from a study of cytomegalovirus exposure and HLA in healthy donors. Whole-study context: Earlier, roughly 120 million unique TCR beta sequences were recovered from around 200 million T cells by an analysis.

The PCR employed 60 Vbeta primers together with 13 Jbeta primers. Profiling relied on immunoSEQ multiplex PCR, and the TCRdb table lists in-frame clones only, not all of them. The data show nearly 200,000 clones, 75% to 80% seen once. The V end lost 0 bases, the J end lost 0 bases, and 13 bases lay between the germline ends. Germline CDR1 and CDR2: SGHRS and YFSETQ. CDR3 length: 17 residues. This rearrangement joins TRBV5-1 to TRBJ2-4; no clear D. The sequenced material came from PBMCs. The sequence derives from a woman aged 30 to 39 in good health and CMV-seropositive. The CDR3: CASSLGSSDLAKNIQYF. CDR3 nucleotide sequence: TGCGCCAGCAGCTTGGGTTCTAGTGACCTAGCCAAAAACATTCAGTACTTC. Variable domain in full (rest from reference TRBV5-1 and TRBJ2-4): KAGVTQTPRYLIKTRGQQVTLSCSPISGHRSVSWYQQTPGQGLQFLFEYFSETQRNKGNFPGRFSGRQFSNSRSEMNVSTLELGDSALYLCASSLGSSDLAKNIQYFGAGTRLSVL.